This T cell receptor beta chain is drawn from a study of T cells in Graves' hyperthyroidism and ophthalmopathy. The study, taken as a whole, reports: The majority of expanded thyroid clonotypes above 0.001 also appeared in blood.

The investigators amplified TCR beta CDR3 regions from RNA transcripts. HTBI primers were the set used in a first-round RT-PCR of the TCR CDR3. Each CDR3 protein gets one entry after TCRdb re-called the multiplex PCR reads with MiXCR. The sample consists of some 400,000 distinct CDR3 sequences, approximately 15% of them appearing once. Hyperthyroidism was newly diagnosed in patients aged 18 to 65 (duration under 2 months). Diagnostic assessment was based on clinical symptoms, serum thyroxine and TRAb, thyroid ultrasound and orbital computed tomography. This clonotype was counted at least ten times. What it binds is unknown. The CDR3 runs to 14 residues. V was shortened by 3 bases and J by 7 bases, with 16 bases between the two germline ends. The germline gives CDR1 KGHSH, CDR2 LQKENI.

V usage is TRBV18 and J usage is TRBJ2-7; possibly TRBD2 for D (5 bases). Sequenced sample: blood. The clonotype comes from a woman in her sixties with Graves' hyperthyroidism. The CDR3 sequence is CASSPDGVSGEQYF. The CDR3 DNA sequence: TGTGCCAGCTCACCGGACGGGGTATCGGGGGAGCAGTACTTC. The full variable domain, completed using reference TRBV18 and TRBJ2-7, is NAGVMQNPRHLVRRRGQEARLRCSPMKGHSHVYWYRQLPEEGLKFMVYLQKENIIDESGMPKERFSAEFPKEGPSILRIQQVVRGDSAAYFCASSPDGVSGEQYFGPGTRLTVT.